This TCR beta chain appears in the sequencing data of a study of blood T cell repertoires in COVID-19. About the study: Sites across the United States, Italy and Spain contributed samples from acute and convalescent COVID-19. Sources were T cells, B-cell-depleted T cells, or PBMCs; the material itself was cDNA or gDNA.

Germline lookup yields CDR1 SEHNR and CDR2 FQNEAQ (reference sequence). J was trimmed by 6 bases and V by 5 bases; bases with no gene match: 6. This CDR3 has 14 amino acids. Profiling relied on immunoSEQ multiplex PCR, and the TCRdb table lists in-frame clones only, not all of them. The table shows approximately 300,000 clones, with roughly 87% occurring only once. Sequenced sample: peripheral blood. The chain is built from TRBV7-9 and TRBJ1-2; 10 bases map to TRBD1. The clonotype was recovered from a woman in her forties or fifties who had recovered from COVID-19. CDR3 in amino acids: CASSRLTGGDGYTF. The CDR3 bases are TGTGCCAGCAGCCGATTGACAGGGGGCGATGGCTACACCTTC.